Each of the 16 T cell receptor beta chains below was sequenced from the same sample in a study of blood T cell repertoires in COVID-19. Some clones are missing from TCRdb's copy, which holds only in-frame ones; the method was immunoSEQ multiplex PCR. The table lists 110,000 to 150,000 clones, roughly 77% of them singletons. Source material: peripheral blood. These receptors were obtained from a man aged 55 to 70 with acute or convalescent COVID-19.

The rearrangement links TRBV2 to TRBJ2-7, with 7 bases fitting TRBD1. The CDR3 length is 14 residues. The germline V gene encodes CDR1 SNHLY and CDR2 FYNNEI. J lost 3 bases, V lost 7 bases, and 9 bases had no gene match. The CDR3 reads CASIQGQASYEQYF. The CDR3 DNA reads TGTGCCAGCATACAAGGACAGGCTAGCTACGAGCAGTACTTC.

The V gene is TRBV7-7, the J gene TRBJ2-1, with 8 bases lining up with TRBD1. The junction had 9 bases not matched to a gene; V was cut back by 5 bases and J by 6 bases. The CDR3 length is 15 residues. Germline CDR1 is SSHAT and CDR2 is FNYEAQ (reference sequence). The CDR3 here is CASSHRQGWGNEQFF. The CDR3 bases are TGTGCCAGCAGCCACAGACAGGGGTGGGGCAATGAGCAGTTCTTC.

V and J are TRBV5-1 and TRBJ2-3, with 8 bases lining up with TRBD1. This CDR3 is 14 amino acids long. Germline trimming cut 0 bases from V and 4 bases from J; bases unmatched to any gene: 1. CDR1 and CDR2 from the germline V gene are SGHRS and YFSETQ. The CDR3: CASSLVQGADTQYF. DNA of the CDR3: TGCGCCAGCAGCTTGGTACAGGGGGCAGATACGCAGTATTTT.

This chain links TRBV15 with TRBJ2-2, with D maybe TRBD2 (7 bases). Germline V lookup: CDR1 LNHNV, CDR2 YYDKDF (reference sequence). The V gene lost 0 bases and the J gene lost 5 bases, with 19 bases spanning the gap. This CDR3 comprises 18 residues. The CDR3 loop reads CATSRDGGGQAMTGELFF. The CDR3 region has the DNA TGTGCCACCAGCAGAGATGGCGGGGGACAAGCCATGACCGGGGAGCTGTTTTTT.

This clone came up a few times. The chain is built from TRBV20-1 and TRBJ1-2, with D hard to call. The CDR3 length is 11 residues. Germline CDR1 is DFQATT and CDR2 is SNEGSKA (reference sequence). V was trimmed by 3 bases and J by 3 bases, leaving 5 bases between them. The CDR3 loop is CSASPDYGYTF. The CDR3 region has the DNA TGCAGTGCTAGTCCCGACTATGGCTACACCTTC.

This chain uses TRBV19 with TRBJ2-7; the D gene is possibly TRBD1 (6 bases). Trimming removed 0 bases at V and 4 bases at J, with 22 bases between. CDR3 length equals 18 residues. Germline loops: CDR1 LNHDA, CDR2 SQIVND (reference sequence). This chain's CDR3 is CASSIDQAPRFDRYEQYF. In DNA form, the CDR3 reads TGTGCCAGTAGTATAGACCAAGCCCCACGATTCGACAGGTACGAGCAGTACTTC.

The rearrangement links TRBV5-4 to TRBJ2-7, with 8 bases matching TRBD2. This CDR3 spans 13 amino acids. V was pared by 0 bases and J by 7 bases, with 3 bases of the junction left unmatched. Germline CDR1 and CDR2: SGHNT and YYREEE (reference sequence). The CDR3 nucleotides read TGTGCCAGCAGCTTGGTCCGGGAGGGTGAGCAGTACTTC. Protein sequence: CASSLVREGEQYF.

The chain links TRBV6-5 to TRBJ2-5; a possible D gene is TRBD2 (6 bases). Trimming took off 8 bases at V and 2 bases at J, with 12 bases between the two ends. Germline V gene sequence: CDR1 MNHEY, CDR2 SVGAGI. CDR3 length: 13 residues. The CDR3 sequence is CASRRLDQETQYF. The CDR3 nucleotides are TGTGCCAGCCGCCGACTAGATCAAGAGACCCAGTACTTC.

This clone has a single count. V is TRBV7-2 and J is TRBJ2-7; the match to TRBD2 covers 8 bases. With V trimmed by 3 bases and J by 6 bases, 10 bases remained unmatched. This CDR3 is 15 amino acids long. Germline lookup yields CDR1 SGHTA and CDR2 FQGNSA. The CDR3 sequence is CASSFPGGRSGEQYF. As DNA, the CDR3 is TGTGCCAGCAGCTTCCCAGGCGGGAGGAGCGGCGAGCAGTACTTC.

This clone was counted once. This sequence joins TRBV27 and TRBJ1-1; 9 bases are shared with TRBD1. The CDR3 runs 17 residues. V lost 4 bases, J lost 5 bases, and 14 bases stayed unmatched. Per the germline V gene, CDR1 is MNHEY and CDR2 is SMNVEV (reference sequence). CDR3 in amino acids: CASSYYAAGQGSTEAFF. The DNA of the CDR3 is TGTGCCAGCAGTTATTATGCGGCCGGACAGGGGAGTACTGAAGCTTTCTTT.

The chain carries TRBV6-6 and TRBJ1-2, with TRBD1 as a possible D gene (5 bases). Trimming removed 4 bases from V and 5 bases from J, with 11 bases in between. CDR3 length equals 13 residues. Germline V lookup: CDR1 MNHNY, CDR2 SVGAGI (reference sequence). CDR3 bases: TGTGCCAGCAGTTCGGGGGGGTATTATGGCTACACCTTC. Translation: CASSSGGYYGYTF.

The rearrangement links TRBV3-1 (or the pseudogene TRBV3-2) to TRBJ2-3; weak D call: TRBD2 (5 bases). Trimming removed 1 base at V and 5 bases at J, with 10 bases between. The CDR3 totals 14 residues. Germline loops: CDR1 LGHDT, CDR2 YNNKEL (reference sequence). In DNA, the CDR3 is TGTGCCAGCAGCCAAGGGCTAGCAAGAGATACGCAGTATTTT. Protein sequence: CASSQGLARDTQYF.

J is TRBJ2-7 and V is TRBV19; TRBD2 matches at 10 bases. This CDR3 region has 15 residues. Per the germline V gene, CDR1 is LNHDA and CDR2 is SQIVND (reference sequence). J was trimmed by 3 bases and V by 2 bases; bases with no gene match: 4. The CDR3 nucleotides are TGTGCCAGTAGTATACTCCTAGCGGGAGTCTACGAGCAGTACTTC. Its translation is CASSILLAGVYEQYF.

The chain carries TRBV24-1 and TRBJ2-1, with TRBD1 identical over 9 bases. The CDR3 loop spans 14 amino acids. Germline V gives CDR1 KGHDR, CDR2 SFDVKD. Unmatched junction bases numbered 0, after V lost 0 bases and J lost 7 bases. The CDR3 DNA follows: TGTGCCACCAGTGATTTGGGGACAGGGAATGAGCAGTTCTTC. Its protein is CATSDLGTGNEQFF.

The J gene is TRBJ1-1, the V gene TRBV5-1; a weak D match, TRBD1 (6 bases). The V gene lost 3 bases and the J gene lost 0 bases, with 18 bases spanning the gap. Germline V lookup: CDR1 SGHRS, CDR2 YFSETQ. The length of the CDR3 is 17 residues. DNA of the CDR3: TGCGCCAGCAGCTCGCGAGGGGGTTCGACTTTGAACACTGAAGCTTTCTTT. It specifies CASSSRGGSTLNTEAFF.

This clone was observed a handful of times. The rearrangement links TRBV21-1 to TRBJ1-2. TRBV21-1 is deemed a pseudogene. This CDR3 comprises 16 residues. The CDR3 region has the DNA TGTGCCAGCAGCACCCTCGGGGGAGGGCCCTACTATGGCTACACCTTC. It is translated as CASSTLGGGPYYGYTF.